Shown below are 12 T cell receptor beta chains from a single sample sequenced in a study of cytomegalovirus exposure and HLA in healthy donors. Primers: 60 Vbeta forward and 13 Jbeta reverse. Assay used: immunoSEQ multiplex PCR; TCRdb lists only in-frame clones, some missing. This sample yields about 59,000 clones, of which roughly nine tenths are seen a single time; approximately 1.5% belongs to the top ten. The specimen sequenced was PBMCs. These receptors all stem from a man between 25 and 39 years old in good health and CMV-seropositive.

The chain couples TRBV6-5 to TRBJ2-1; D possibly corresponds to TRBD1 (6 bases). This CDR3 spans 13 amino acids. Germline CDR1 reads MNHEY; CDR2 reads SVGAGI. Deletions cut 6 bases from V and 6 bases from J, with 12 bases between. The CDR3 here is CASSLLGGNEQFF. The CDR3 DNA follows: TGTGCCAGCAGCCTCCTAGGGGGCAATGAGCAGTTCTTC.

The CDR3 coding sequence is TGTGCCAGCAGCAGGGGCACAGATACGCAGTATTTT. It specifies CASSRGTDTQYF. The gene calls are TRBV27 and TRBJ2-3, with a tentative D call TRBD1 (5 bases). V was shortened by 6 bases and J by 1 base, with 5 bases between the two germline ends. There are 12 residues in the CDR3. CDR1 and CDR2 (germline): MNHEY, SMNVEV (reference sequence).

The genes are TRBV7-9 and TRBJ2-7; TRBD1 matches 7 bases. The CDR3 length is 16 residues. The germline CDR1 and CDR2 sequences are SEHNR and FQNEAQ (reference sequence). J was trimmed by 0 bases and V by 4 bases; bases with no gene match: 9. CDR3 DNA: TGTGCCAGCAGCTCCACCGGGGACAGTTACTCCTACGAGCAGTACTTC. This sequence encodes CASSSTGDSYSYEQYF. Combining the CDR3 with reference TRBV7-9 and TRBJ2-7 gives the whole variable domain DTGVSQNPRHKITKRGQNVTFRCDPISEHNRLYWYRQTLGQGPEFLTYFQNEAQLEKSRLLSDRFSAERPKGSFSTLEIQRTEQGDSAMYLCASSSTGDSYSYEQYFGPGTRLTVT.

The J gene is TRBJ1-1, the V gene TRBV7-2; D not certain. With 4 bases removed from V and 1 base from J, the gap between germline ends came to 7 bases. The CDR3 loop spans 13 amino acids. Germline CDR1 reads SGHTA; CDR2 reads FQGNSA. The CDR3 protein is CASSYRGNTEAFF. CDR3 DNA sequence: TGTGCCAGCAGCTATCGGGGGAACACTGAAGCTTTCTTT.

The rearrangement joins TRBV4-3 to TRBJ2-7; 11 nucleotides align to TRBD2. This CDR3 is 15 amino acids long. The germline V gene has CDR1 LGHNA and CDR2 YSLEER. The ends lost 5 bases at V and 7 bases at J; junction bases unmatched: 10. The CDR3 reads CASSVGLAGAGEQYF. Written as DNA, the CDR3 is TGCGCCAGCAGCGTAGGACTAGCGGGCGCGGGTGAGCAGTACTTC.

By its share, this clone is medium-sized. The chain employs TRBV4-3 and TRBJ1-5; a possible D gene is TRBD1 (6 bases). The CDR3 extends over 15 amino acids. The V end lost 1 base, the J end lost 2 bases, and 9 bases lay between the germline ends. The germline gives CDR1 LGHNA, CDR2 YSLEER. The DNA of the CDR3 is TGCGCCAGCAGCCAAGGCGGGGGCCGCAATCAGCCCCAGCATTTT. Its protein is CASSQGGGRNQPQHF.

The genes are TRBV7-9 and TRBJ1-6, with a tentative D call TRBD1 (5 bases). V dropped 4 bases and J dropped 7 bases, with 14 bases sitting between them. Germline CDR1 is SEHNR and CDR2 is FQNEAQ (reference sequence). This CDR3 comprises 15 residues. CDR3 sequence reads: CASSSSGGRNSPLHF. The DNA of the CDR3 is TGTGCCAGCAGCTCTTCTGGGGGGAGGAATTCACCCCTCCACTTT.

This rearrangement joins TRBV6-5 to TRBJ2-3, with D unresolved. Trimming took 6 bases from V and 0 from J, leaving 10 bases between them. In germline, CDR1 is MNHEY, CDR2 SVGAGI. The CDR3 consists of 14 residues. CDR3 amino acids: CASSHPKSTDTQYF. The DNA for the CDR3 is TGTGCCAGCAGCCATCCAAAAAGCACAGATACGCAGTATTTT.

DNA of the CDR3: TGTGCCAGCAGTAGGGGTATCTTGAATGAGCAGTTCTTC. As protein: CASSRGILNEQFF. The V gene is TRBV2, the J gene TRBJ2-1, with D possibly matching TRBD1 (5 bases). CDR1 is SNHLY and CDR2 is FYNNEI in the germline V gene. The CDR3 sequence is 13 residues long. V was shortened by 5 bases and J by 7 bases, with 12 bases between the two germline ends.

Written as DNA, the CDR3 is TGTGCCAGCAGCAATGGAGGACAGAACTACGAGCAGTACTTC. It translates to CASSNGGQNYEQYF. This chain joins TRBV21-1 and TRBJ2-7; TRBD1, the table's D call, lacks a check against the DNA. TRBV21-1 is labeled a pseudogene. The CDR3 has 14 amino acids.

This chain connects TRBV19 to TRBJ1-5; perhaps TRBD1 as D (6 bases). CDR1 LNHDA and CDR2 SQIVND come from the germline V gene (reference sequence). Trimming cost V 7 bases and J 2 bases, with 24 bases left between them. CDR3 length: 18 residues. DNA of the CDR3: TGTGCCAGTAAAGGGGGGGCCCTGGCGGGGTCCGGCAATCAGCCCCAGCATTTT. Its translation: CASKGGALAGSGNQPQHF.

V is TRBV7-6 and J is TRBJ2-3, with 7 bases that match TRBD1. Germline values: CDR1 SGHVS, CDR2 FNYEAQ. The CDR3 sequence is 16 residues long. Trimming removed 6 bases from V and 2 bases from J; junction bases left unmatched: 11. CDR3 nucleotides: TGTGCCAGCAGTTCCGGACAGGCCTATTCCACAGATACGCAGTATTTT. It specifies CASSSGQAYSTDTQYF.